Each of the 20 T cell receptor beta chains below was sequenced from the same sample in a study of T-cell reconstitution after alpha-beta-depleted transplantation in children. A library of TCRbeta sequences, prepared with unique molecular identifiers, was generated. TCRdb re-called the PCR reads through MiXCR, storing one row per CDR3 protein. The sample has about 300,000 distinct CDR3 sequences, about a tenth seen once; the top ten hold less than 9%. This sample comprised PBMCs, obtained before TCRalphabeta/CD19-depleted stem cell transplant. The receptor set was obtained from a boy younger than two with acute myeloid leukemia, due to receive a stem cell transplant.

This clonotype was observed many times. The chain recombines TRBV30 with TRBJ2-2, with D unresolved. The CDR3 sequence is 13 residues long. Per the germline V gene, CDR1 is GTSNPN and CDR2 is SVGIG (reference sequence). Trimming took off 0 bases at V and 1 base at J, with 3 bases between the two ends. CDR3 sequence: CAWSVGNTGELFF. In DNA, the CDR3 is TGTGCCTGGAGTGTCGGGAACACCGGGGAGCTGTTTTTT. Full variable domain (rest looked up from reference TRBV30 and TRBJ2-2): SQTIHQWPATLVQPVGSPLSLECTVEGTSNPNLYWYRQAAGRGLQLLFYSVGIGQISSEVPQNLSASRPQDRQFILSSKKLLLSDSGFYLCAWSVGNTGELFFGEGSRLTVL.

This CDR3 reads CTIIVPQLTGELFF. The DNA of the CDR3 is TGCACCATCATAGTTCCACAGCTCACCGGGGAGCTGTTTTTT. V is TRBV1 and J is TRBJ2-2. TRBV1 has pseudogene status. CDR3 length: 14 amino acids.

This clonotype was seen a handful of times. This rearrangement joins TRBV2 to TRBJ2-6; D unresolved. CDR3 length: 15 residues. V lost 4 bases, J lost 1 base, and 8 bases lay in between. Germline values: CDR1 SNHLY, CDR2 FYNNEI. The CDR3 DNA follows: TGTGCCAGCAGTGGATATAGATCTGGGGCCAACGTCCTGACTTTC. This sequence encodes CASSGYRSGANVLTF.

As for this clonotype: This clone may be a read error of a much larger clone one base away. The conserved closing phenylalanine or tryptophan is absent in this CDR3, likely reflecting a read error. The chain combines TRBV29-1 with TRBJ1-1; TRBD1 agrees at 9 bases. This CDR3 region has 13 residues. V gave up 8 bases and J gave up 5 bases; unmatched junction bases: 9. The germline CDR1 and CDR2 sequences are SQVTM and ANQGSEA. The CDR3 loop is CSLARQGVTEAFV. As DNA, the CDR3 is TGCAGCCTCGCACGACAGGGGGTAACTGAAGCTTTCGTT.

The chain combines TRBV12-3 or TRBV12-4 with TRBJ1-1, with no clear D. V was pared by 2 bases and J by 3 bases, with 10 bases between. The length of the CDR3 is 14 residues. CDR3 in DNA: TGTGCCAGCAGTTTAAAAGGAGGAGACACTGAAGCTTTCTTT. This gives the protein CASSLKGGDTEAFF.

This clonotype was counted many times. The chain joins TRBV5-1 to TRBJ1-5; no definite D call. Trimming took off 0 bases at V and 6 bases at J, with 7 bases between the two ends. Germline CDR1 reads SGHRS; CDR2 reads YFSETQ. The CDR3 spans 13 residues. The CDR3 nucleotides read TGCGCCAGCAGCTTGGAAGGGTCTCAGCCCCAGCATTTT. It encodes CASSLEGSQPQHF.

The V call is TRBV6-2 or TRBV6-3, the J call TRBJ1-1; TRBD1 matches at 7 bases. V lost 2 bases to trimming and J lost 4 bases; unmatched junction nucleotides: 16. CDR1 is MNHEY, CDR2 SVGEGT, per germline. This CDR3 contains 18 residues. CDR3 amino acids: CASSYLSLPTGLGTEAFF. CDR3 bases: TGTGCCAGCAGTTACCTGTCCCTCCCGACAGGGTTGGGCACTGAAGCTTTCTTT.

The chain combines TRBV11-1 with TRBJ2-1; unclear D gene. The CDR3 extends over 14 amino acids. The germline CDR1 and CDR2 sequences are SGHAT and FQDESV (reference sequence). Trimming left V 0 bases short and J 2 bases short, with 5 bases between. CDR3 in amino acids: CASSLAPAYNEQFF. The CDR3 nucleotides are TGTGCCAGCAGCTTAGCCCCCGCCTACAATGAGCAGTTCTTC. The variable domain in full, completed from reference TRBV11-1 and TRBJ2-1, reads EAEVAQSPRYKITEKSQAVAFWCDPISGHATLYWYRQILGQGPELLVQFQDESVVDDSQLPKDRFSAERLKGVDSTLKIQPAELGDSAMYLCASSLAPAYNEQFFGPGTRLTVL.

This clonotype was recorded only once. This chain uses TRBV12-3 or TRBV12-4 with TRBJ1-5, with no clear D. This CDR3 has 16 residues. V lost 4 bases to trimming and J lost 2 bases, with 15 bases between them. The CDR3: CASSWSGILGNQPQHF. The CDR3 region has the DNA TGTGCCAGCAGTTGGTCAGGCATCCTGGGCAATCAGCCCCAGCATTTT.

A few counts support this clonotype. The rearrangement joins TRBV6-1 to TRBJ1-5; D not certain. This CDR3 region has 12 residues. Trimming stripped 4 bases from V and 5 bases from J, with 6 bases between. Germline V CDR1 and CDR2: MNHNS, SASEGT. CDR3 in amino acids: CASSGTYQPQHF. The DNA of the CDR3 is TGTGCCAGCAGTGGCACATATCAGCCCCAGCATTTT.

At least ten counts were recorded for this clonotype. The J gene is TRBJ2-2, the V gene TRBV20-1; 8 bases are shared with TRBD1. There are 15 residues in the CDR3. The V segment lost 5 bases and the J segment 6 bases; nucleotides outside the gene matches: 11. CDR1 is DFQATT, CDR2 SNEGSKA, per germline (reference sequence). The CDR3 DNA sequence: TGCAGTGCTGGGCGAGACAGGGGAGAAGCCGGGGAGCTGTTTTTT. This codes for CSAGRDRGEAGELFF.

This clonotype was observed a few times. The chain combines TRBV7-8 with TRBJ2-7, with D uncertain. V lost 5 bases and J lost 3, with 11 bases in between. CDR3 size: 13 residues. In germline, CDR1 is SGHVS, CDR2 FQNEAQ. This CDR3 is CASSPVGSYEQYF. The CDR3 region has the DNA TGTGCCAGCAGCCCGGTGGGTAGCTACGAGCAGTACTTC.

This sequence joins TRBV7-2 and TRBJ1-4, with D possibly being TRBD1 (6 bases). Deletions cut 6 bases from V and 5 bases from J, with 16 bases between. In germline, CDR1 is SGHTA, CDR2 FQGNSA. The CDR3 extends over 15 amino acids. CDR3 nucleotide sequence: TGTGCCAGCAGTTCCACAGGGTATCTCAATGAAAAACTGTTTTTT. Protein sequence: CASSSTGYLNEKLFF.

Points on this clonotype: A read error may explain this, as a much larger clone is one base away. The chain joins TRBV20-1 to TRBJ1-4, with D unclear. Deletions cut 0 bases from V and 6 bases from J, with 11 bases between. CDR1 is DFQATT, CDR2 SNEGSKA, per germline (reference sequence). The CDR3 loop spans 14 amino acids. Written as DNA, the CDR3 is TGCAGTGCTAGAGATTGGCAGCTTCATGAAAAACTGTTTTTT. Its translation: CSARDWQLHEKLFF.

In its sample, this clonotype was seen many times. The chain carries TRBV6-5 and TRBJ1-1; 8 bases fit TRBD1. CDR1 MNHEY and CDR2 SVGAGI come from the germline V gene. J was trimmed by 5 bases and V by 6 bases; bases with no gene match: 8. The CDR3 consists of 14 residues. Here the CDR3 DNA reads TGTGCCAGCAGAAAGACAGGGGATGGGACTGAAGCTTTCTTT. Residues: CASRKTGDGTEAFF.

This clonotype was seen a few times. The chain links TRBV28 to TRBJ1-5; unclear D gene. The CDR3 is made up of 13 amino acids. Trimming cost V 6 bases and J 4 bases, with 10 bases left between them. Per the germline V gene, CDR1 is MDHEN and CDR2 is SYDVKM. The CDR3 DNA is TGTGCCAGCAGCCTCGACATAAATCAGCCCCAGCATTTT. This sequence encodes CASSLDINQPQHF.

This clonotype occurred many times. The rearrangement links TRBV7-2 to TRBJ2-7; no clear D gene. Germline V CDR1 and CDR2: SGHTA, FQGNSA. Trimming removed 1 base from V and 2 bases from J, with 12 bases in between. The CDR3 is 15 amino acids. The CDR3 region is CASSLEGAAPYEQYF. The DNA of the CDR3 is TGTGCCAGCAGCTTAGAGGGCGCAGCCCCCTACGAGCAGTACTTC.

This clonotype has a count of ten or more. The chain joins TRBV24-1 to TRBJ2-1; D remains unclear. Looked up from germline, CDR1 is KGHDR and CDR2 is SFDVKD. The CDR3 consists of 11 residues. V lost 5 bases and J 6 bases, leaving 4 bases between the germline ends. CDR3 residues: CATSGLNEQFF. DNA of the CDR3: TGTGCCACCAGTGGGCTCAATGAGCAGTTCTTC.

This clonotype was recorded at least ten times. The rearrangement joins TRBV29-1 to TRBJ1-2; the match to TRBD1 covers 9 bases. The CDR3 is 16 amino acids. With 6 bases clipped from V and 2 bases from J, the junction kept 13 bases outside the gene matches. Germline lookup yields CDR1 SQVTM and CDR2 ANQGSEA. The CDR3 region has the DNA TGCAGCGTCGACAGGGGGGCAACCCCTATGAACTATGGCTACACCTTC. Protein product: CSVDRGATPMNYGYTF.

This clonotype was counted ten times or more. V is TRBV24-1 and J is TRBJ2-3; a possible D gene is TRBD1 (8 bases). The germline CDR1 and CDR2 sequences are KGHDR and SFDVKD. CDR3 length equals 16 residues. Trimming removed 3 bases from V and 6 bases from J, with 18 bases in between. For the CDR3, the DNA is TGTGCCACCAGTGATCGCAACAGGGGGGGGTCGGATACGCAGTATTTT. Protein product: CATSDRNRGGSDTQYF.